The present T cell receptor beta chain was sequenced within a study of CD8 T cells in Susac syndrome. Study-wide points: The study's TCR sequencing and HLA analysis drew on a certain number of individuals. That number was acknowledged as relatively small.

CD8+ and CD4+ blood T cells underwent TCR beta sequencing. The patients who served as multiple sclerosis controls were treatment-naive and had stable or active relapsing-remitting disease that fulfilled the revised McDonald criteria. As for this clonotype: The antigen is undetermined.

A quantity of about 0.5 to 1 ug RNA underwent reverse transcription using random hexamers. Amplification of TCR beta CDR3 used immunoSEQ multiplex PCR across 54 Vbeta and 13 Jbeta. TCRdb recomputed calls from the immunoSEQ multiplex PCR reads with MiXCR, one row per CDR3 protein. The data show 400,000 or so distinct CDR3 sequences, approximately 89% seen once. The ends lost 10 bases at V and 4 bases at J; junction bases unmatched: 5. The germline CDR1 and CDR2 sequences are SGHAT and FQNNGV. CDR3 length: 12 residues. The chain uses TRBV11-2 and TRBJ2-7; 9 nucleotides agree with TRBD1. This sequence originates from a human donor with multiple sclerosis. Sample: CD8+ T cells from PBMCs. Here the CDR3 reads CATKTGGYEQYF. The DNA for the CDR3 is TGTGCCACCAAGACAGGGGGATACGAGCAGTACTTC.